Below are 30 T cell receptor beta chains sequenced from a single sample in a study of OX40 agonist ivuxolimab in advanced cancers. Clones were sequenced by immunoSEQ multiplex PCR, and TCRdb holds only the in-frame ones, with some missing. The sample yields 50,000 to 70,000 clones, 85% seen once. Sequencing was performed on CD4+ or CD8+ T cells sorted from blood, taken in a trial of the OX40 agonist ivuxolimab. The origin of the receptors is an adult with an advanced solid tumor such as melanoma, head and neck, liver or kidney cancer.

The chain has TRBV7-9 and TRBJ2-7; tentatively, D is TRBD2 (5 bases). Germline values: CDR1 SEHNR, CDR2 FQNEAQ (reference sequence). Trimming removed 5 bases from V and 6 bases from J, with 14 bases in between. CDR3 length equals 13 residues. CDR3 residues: CASSPLEGGEQYF. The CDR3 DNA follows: TGTGCCAGCAGCCCGCTTGAGGGCGGCGAGCAGTACTTC. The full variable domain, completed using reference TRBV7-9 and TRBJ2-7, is DTGVSQNPRHKITKRGQNVTFRCDPISEHNRLYWYRQTLGQGPEFLTYFQNEAQLEKSRLLSDRFSAERPKGSFSTLEIQRTEQGDSAMYLCASSPLEGGEQYFGPGTRLTVT.

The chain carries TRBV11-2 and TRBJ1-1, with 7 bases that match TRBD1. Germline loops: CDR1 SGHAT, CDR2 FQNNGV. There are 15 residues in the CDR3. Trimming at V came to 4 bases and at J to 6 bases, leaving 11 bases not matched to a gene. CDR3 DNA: TGTGCCAGCAGCTCACCGAGGAACAGGGGATCTGAAGCTTTCTTT. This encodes CASSSPRNRGSEAFF.

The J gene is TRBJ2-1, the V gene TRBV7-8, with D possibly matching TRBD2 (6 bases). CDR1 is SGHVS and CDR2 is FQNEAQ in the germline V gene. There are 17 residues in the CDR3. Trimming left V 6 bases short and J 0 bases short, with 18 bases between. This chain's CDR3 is CASRKGGAGSSYNEQFF. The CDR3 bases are TGTGCCAGCAGGAAAGGAGGGGCGGGGAGCTCCTACAATGAGCAGTTCTTC.

The chain's CDR3 is CASSAPDRERNGYTF. The CDR3 nucleotides read TGTGCCAGCAGTGCTCCGGACAGGGAACGGAATGGCTACACCTTC. This chain joins TRBV28 and TRBJ1-2, with 8 bases lining up with TRBD1. The V and J ends lost 5 bases and 6 bases, in that order; junction bases with no gene match: 11. Germline V gene lookup returns CDR1 MDHEN and CDR2 SYDVKM. This CDR3 region has 15 residues.

In nucleotides, the CDR3 is TGTGCCAGCAGCTTAGCGGATTCAGCGCCAGAGCCCCAGCATTTT. Residues: CASSLADSAPEPQHF. The rearrangement links TRBV7-9 to TRBJ1-5; D is uncertain. Germline lookup yields CDR1 SEHNR and CDR2 FQNEAQ (reference sequence). V dropped 0 bases and J dropped 8 bases, with 14 bases sitting between them. The CDR3 has 15 residues.

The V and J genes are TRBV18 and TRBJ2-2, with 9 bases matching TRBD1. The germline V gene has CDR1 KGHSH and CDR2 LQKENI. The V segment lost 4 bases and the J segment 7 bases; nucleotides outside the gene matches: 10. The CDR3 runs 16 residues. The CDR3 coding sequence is TGTGCCAGCTCACTCCCCGGACAGGGGTCGCACGGGGAGCTGTTTTTT. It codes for CASSLPGQGSHGELFF.

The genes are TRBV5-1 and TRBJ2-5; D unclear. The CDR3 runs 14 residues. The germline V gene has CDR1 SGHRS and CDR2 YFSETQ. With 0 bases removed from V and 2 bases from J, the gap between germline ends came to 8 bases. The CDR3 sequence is CASSLGGVQETQYF. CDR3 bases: TGCGCCAGCAGCTTGGGGGGTGTTCAAGAGACCCAGTACTTC.

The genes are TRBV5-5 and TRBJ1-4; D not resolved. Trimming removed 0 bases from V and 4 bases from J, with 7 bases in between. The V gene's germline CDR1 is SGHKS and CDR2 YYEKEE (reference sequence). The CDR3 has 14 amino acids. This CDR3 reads CASSLGQVNEKLFF. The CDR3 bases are TGTGCCAGCAGCTTGGGTCAGGTTAATGAAAAACTGTTTTTT.

In DNA form, the CDR3 reads TGTGCCAGCAGCTTGGCGCGGACACCTAGCACAGATACGCAGTATTTT. Protein sequence: CASSLARTPSTDTQYF. The rearrangement uses TRBV5-4 and TRBJ2-3; the D gene is possibly TRBD1 (5 bases). Germline V gives CDR1 SGHNT, CDR2 YYREEE (reference sequence). V was clipped by 0 bases and J by 0 bases, with 11 bases between them. This CDR3 is 16 amino acids long.

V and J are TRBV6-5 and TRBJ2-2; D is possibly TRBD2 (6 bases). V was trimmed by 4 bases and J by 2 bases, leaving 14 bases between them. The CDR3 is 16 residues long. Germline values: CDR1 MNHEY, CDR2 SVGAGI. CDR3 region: CASSLPGGFNTGELFF. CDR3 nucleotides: TGTGCCAGCAGTTTACCTGGGGGGTTTAACACCGGGGAGCTGTTTTTT.

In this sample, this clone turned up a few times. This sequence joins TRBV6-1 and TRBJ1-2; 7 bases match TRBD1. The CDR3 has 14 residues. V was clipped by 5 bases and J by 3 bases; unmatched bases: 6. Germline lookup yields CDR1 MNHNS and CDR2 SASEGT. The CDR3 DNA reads TGTGCCAGCAGTAGCAGGACAGGCGACTATGGCTACACCTTC. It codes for CASSSRTGDYGYTF.

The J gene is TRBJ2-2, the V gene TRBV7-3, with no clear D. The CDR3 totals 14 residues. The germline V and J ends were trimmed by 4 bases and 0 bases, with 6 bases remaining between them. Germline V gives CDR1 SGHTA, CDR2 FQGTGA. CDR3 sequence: CASSYRPNTGELFF. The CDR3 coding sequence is TGTGCCAGCAGCTACCGACCGAACACCGGGGAGCTGTTTTTT.

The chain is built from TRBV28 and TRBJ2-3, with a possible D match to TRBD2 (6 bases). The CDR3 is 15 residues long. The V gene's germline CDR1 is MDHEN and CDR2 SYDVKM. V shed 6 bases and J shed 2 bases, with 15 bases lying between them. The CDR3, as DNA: TGTGCCAGCAGGGGGGACCGGGACTCCACAGATACGCAGTATTTT. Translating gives CASRGDRDSTDTQYF.

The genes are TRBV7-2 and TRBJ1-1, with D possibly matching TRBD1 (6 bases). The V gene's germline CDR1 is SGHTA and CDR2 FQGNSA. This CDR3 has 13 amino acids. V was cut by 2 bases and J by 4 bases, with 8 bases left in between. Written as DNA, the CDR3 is TGTGCCAGCAGCTTATCAGGGGTCACTGAAGCTTTCTTT. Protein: CASSLSGVTEAFF.

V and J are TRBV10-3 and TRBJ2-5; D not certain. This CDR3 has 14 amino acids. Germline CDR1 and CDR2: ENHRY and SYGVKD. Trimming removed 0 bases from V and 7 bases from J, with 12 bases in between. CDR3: CAISESQAKGTQYF. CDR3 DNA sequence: TGTGCCATCAGTGAGTCGCAGGCGAAGGGGACCCAGTACTTC.

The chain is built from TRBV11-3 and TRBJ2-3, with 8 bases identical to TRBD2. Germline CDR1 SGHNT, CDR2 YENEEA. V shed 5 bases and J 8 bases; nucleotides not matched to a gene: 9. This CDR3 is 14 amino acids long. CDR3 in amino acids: CASSRGGLTVTQYF. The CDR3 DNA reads TGTGCCAGCAGCCGGGGGGGACTAACGGTTACGCAGTATTTT.

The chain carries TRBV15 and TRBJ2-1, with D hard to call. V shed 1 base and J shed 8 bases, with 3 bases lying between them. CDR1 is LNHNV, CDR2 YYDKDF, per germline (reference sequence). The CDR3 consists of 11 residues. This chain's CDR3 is CATSRGDEQFF. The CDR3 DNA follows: TGTGCCACCAGCAGAGGGGATGAGCAGTTCTTC.

The CDR3 DNA follows: TGTGCCAGCAGCTTAGTGCACCGTGGTAACGTCCTGACTTTC. This gives the protein CASSLVHRGNVLTF. This rearrangement joins TRBV7-2 to TRBJ2-6; D is uncertain. The CDR3 loop spans 14 amino acids. V was shortened by 1 base and J by 10 bases, with 11 bases between the two germline ends. CDR1 is SGHTA, CDR2 FQGNSA, per germline.

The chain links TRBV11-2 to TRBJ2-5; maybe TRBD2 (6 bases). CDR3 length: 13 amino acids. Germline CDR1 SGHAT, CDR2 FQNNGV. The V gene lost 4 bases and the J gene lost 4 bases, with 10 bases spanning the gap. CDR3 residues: CASSSQGGETQYF. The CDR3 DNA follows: TGTGCCAGCAGCTCCCAGGGAGGAGAGACCCAGTACTTC.

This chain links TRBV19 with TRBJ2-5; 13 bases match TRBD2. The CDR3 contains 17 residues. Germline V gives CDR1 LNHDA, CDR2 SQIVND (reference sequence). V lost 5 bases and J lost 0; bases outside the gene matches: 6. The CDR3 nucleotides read TGTGCCAGTAGTCCGTGGGGGACTAGCGGGAACCAAGAGACCCAGTACTTC. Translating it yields CASSPWGTSGNQETQYF.

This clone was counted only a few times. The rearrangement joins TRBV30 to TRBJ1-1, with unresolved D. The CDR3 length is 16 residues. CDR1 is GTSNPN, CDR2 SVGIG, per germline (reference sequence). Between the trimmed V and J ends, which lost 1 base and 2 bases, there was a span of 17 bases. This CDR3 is CAWSDLARKANTEAFF. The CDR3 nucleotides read TGTGCCTGGAGTGATCTGGCGCGGAAGGCTAACACTGAAGCTTTCTTT.

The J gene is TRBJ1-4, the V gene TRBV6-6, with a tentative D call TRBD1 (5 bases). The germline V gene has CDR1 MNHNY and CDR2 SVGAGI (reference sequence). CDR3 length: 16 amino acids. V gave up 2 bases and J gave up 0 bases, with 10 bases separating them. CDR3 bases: TGTGCCAGCAGTTACCCGACAGCCGCAACTAATGAAAAACTGTTTTTT. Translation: CASSYPTAATNEKLFF.

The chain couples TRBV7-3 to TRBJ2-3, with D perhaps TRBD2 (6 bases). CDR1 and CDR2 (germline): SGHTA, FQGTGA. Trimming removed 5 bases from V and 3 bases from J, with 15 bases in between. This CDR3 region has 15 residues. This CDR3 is CASSPVDRGTDTQYF. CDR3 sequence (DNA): TGTGCCAGCAGCCCGGTCGACCGGGGGACAGATACGCAGTATTTT.

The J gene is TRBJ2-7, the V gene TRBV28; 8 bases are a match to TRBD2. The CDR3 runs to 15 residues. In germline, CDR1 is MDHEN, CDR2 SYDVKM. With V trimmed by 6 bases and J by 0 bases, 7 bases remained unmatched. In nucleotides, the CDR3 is TGTGCCAGCAGGGCGGGGGGAAAAAGCTCCTACGAGCAGTACTTC. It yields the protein CASRAGGKSSYEQYF.

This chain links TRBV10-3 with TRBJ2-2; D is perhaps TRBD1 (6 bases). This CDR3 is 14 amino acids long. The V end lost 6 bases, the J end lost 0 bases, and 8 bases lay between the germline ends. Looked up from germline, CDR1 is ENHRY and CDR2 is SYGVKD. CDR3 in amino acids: CAISGTPNTGELFF. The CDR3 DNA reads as TGTGCCATCAGCGGGACACCGAACACCGGGGAGCTGTTTTTT.

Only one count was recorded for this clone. CDR3 loop: CASSLGVRPDSGANVLTF. DNA of the CDR3: TGTGCCAGCAGCTTAGGGGTCAGGCCAGACTCTGGGGCCAACGTCCTGACTTTC. This sequence joins TRBV7-6 and TRBJ2-6; unclear D gene. Deletions cut 1 base from V and 0 bases from J, with 13 bases between. In germline, CDR1 is SGHVS, CDR2 FNYEAQ. This CDR3 spans 18 amino acids.

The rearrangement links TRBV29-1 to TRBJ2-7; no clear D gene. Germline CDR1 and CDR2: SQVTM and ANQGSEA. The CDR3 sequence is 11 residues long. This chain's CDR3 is CGVHAGNEQYF. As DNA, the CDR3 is TGCGGGGTTCACGCAGGTAACGAGCAGTACTTC.

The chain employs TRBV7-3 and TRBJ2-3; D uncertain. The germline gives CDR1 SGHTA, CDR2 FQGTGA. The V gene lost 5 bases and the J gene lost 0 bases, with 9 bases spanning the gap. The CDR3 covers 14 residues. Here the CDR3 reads CASSPSRSTDTQYF. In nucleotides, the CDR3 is TGTGCCAGCAGCCCCTCGAGGAGCACAGATACGCAGTATTTT.

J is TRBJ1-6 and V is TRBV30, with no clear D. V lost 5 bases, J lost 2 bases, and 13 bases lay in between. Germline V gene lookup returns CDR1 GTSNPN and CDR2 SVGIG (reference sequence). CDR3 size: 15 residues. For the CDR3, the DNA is TGTGCCTGGGCCCCAGACCCTCCCTATAATTCACCCCTCCACTTT. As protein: CAWAPDPPYNSPLHF.

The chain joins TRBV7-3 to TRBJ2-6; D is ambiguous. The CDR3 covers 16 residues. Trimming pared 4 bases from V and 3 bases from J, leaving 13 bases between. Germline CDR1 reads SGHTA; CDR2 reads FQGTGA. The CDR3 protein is CASSSKLLGGANVLTF. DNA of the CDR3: TGTGCCAGCAGCTCAAAACTGCTAGGTGGGGCCAACGTCCTGACTTTC.